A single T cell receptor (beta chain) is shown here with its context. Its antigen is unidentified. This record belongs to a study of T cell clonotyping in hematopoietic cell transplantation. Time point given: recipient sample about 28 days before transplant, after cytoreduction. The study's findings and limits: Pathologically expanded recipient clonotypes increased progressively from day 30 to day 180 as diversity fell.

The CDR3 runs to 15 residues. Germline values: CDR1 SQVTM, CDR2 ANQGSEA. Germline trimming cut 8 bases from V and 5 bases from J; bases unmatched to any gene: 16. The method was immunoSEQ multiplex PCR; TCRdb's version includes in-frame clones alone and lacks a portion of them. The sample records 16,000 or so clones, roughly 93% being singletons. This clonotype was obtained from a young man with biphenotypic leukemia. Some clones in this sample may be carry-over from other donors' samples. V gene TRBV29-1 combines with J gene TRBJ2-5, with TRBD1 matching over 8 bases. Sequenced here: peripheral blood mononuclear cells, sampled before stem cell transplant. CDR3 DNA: TGCAGCCCCGCAAGGGGCAGGGGGCGCCGGGAGACCCAGTACTTC. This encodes CSPARGRGRRETQYF.